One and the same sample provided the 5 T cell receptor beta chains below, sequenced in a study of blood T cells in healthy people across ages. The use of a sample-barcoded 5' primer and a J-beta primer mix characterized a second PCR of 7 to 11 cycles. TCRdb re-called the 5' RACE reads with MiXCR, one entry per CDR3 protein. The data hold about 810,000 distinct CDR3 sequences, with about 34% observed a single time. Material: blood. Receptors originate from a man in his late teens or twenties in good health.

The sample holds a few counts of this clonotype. CDR3 sequence reads: CAWSPDREPAHAATITSMNTEAFF. DNA of the CDR3: TGTGCCTGGAGTCCGGACAGGGAACCTGCCCACGCTGCTACTATTACTTCTATGAACACTGAAGCTTTCTTT. The rearrangement links TRBV30 to TRBJ1-1; 8 nucleotides align to TRBD1. Trimming took 2 bases from V and 0 from J; bases not matched to a gene: 32. The CDR3 runs 24 residues. In germline, CDR1 is GTSNPN, CDR2 SVGIG (reference sequence).

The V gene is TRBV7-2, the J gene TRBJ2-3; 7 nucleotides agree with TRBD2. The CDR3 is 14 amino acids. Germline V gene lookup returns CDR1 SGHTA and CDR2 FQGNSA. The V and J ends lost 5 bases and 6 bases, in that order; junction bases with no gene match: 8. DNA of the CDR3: TGTGCCAGCAGCCCGGTATTGGGGGGGGATACGCAGTATTTT. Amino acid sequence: CASSPVLGGDTQYF. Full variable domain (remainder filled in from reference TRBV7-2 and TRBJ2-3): GAGVSQSPSNKVTEKGKDVELRCDPISGHTALYWYRQSLGQGLEFLIYFQGNSAPDKSGLPSDRFSAERTGGSVSTLTIQRTQQEDSAVYLCASSPVLGGDTQYFGPGTRLTVL.

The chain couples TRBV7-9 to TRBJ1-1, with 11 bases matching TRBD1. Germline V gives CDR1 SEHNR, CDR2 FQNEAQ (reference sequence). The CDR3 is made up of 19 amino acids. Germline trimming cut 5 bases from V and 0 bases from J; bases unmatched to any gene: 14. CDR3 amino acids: CASSRGTGGTMNMNTEAFF. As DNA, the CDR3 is TGTGCCAGCAGCCGCGGGACAGGGGGTACCATGAACATGAACACTGAAGCTTTCTTT. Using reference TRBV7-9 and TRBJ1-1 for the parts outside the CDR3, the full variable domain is DTGVSQNPRHKITKRGQNVTFRCDPISEHNRLYWYRQTLGQGPEFLTYFQNEAQLEKSRLLSDRFSAERPKGSFSTLEIQRTEQGDSAMYLCASSRGTGGTMNMNTEAFFGQGTRLTVV.

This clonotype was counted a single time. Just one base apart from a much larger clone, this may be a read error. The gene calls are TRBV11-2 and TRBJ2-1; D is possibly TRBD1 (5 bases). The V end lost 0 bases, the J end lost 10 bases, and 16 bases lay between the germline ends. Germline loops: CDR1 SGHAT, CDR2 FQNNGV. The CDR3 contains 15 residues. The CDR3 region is CASSLDLQGPYEQFF. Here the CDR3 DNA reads TGTGCCAGCAGCTTAGATCTGCAGGGTCCCTACGAGCAGTTCTTC. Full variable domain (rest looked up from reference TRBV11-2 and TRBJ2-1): EAGVAQSPRYKIIEKRQSVAFWCNPISGHATLYWYQQILGQGPKLLIQFQNNGVVDDSQLPKDRFSAERLKGVDSTLKIQPAKLEDSAVYLCASSLDLQGPYEQFFGPGTRLTVL.

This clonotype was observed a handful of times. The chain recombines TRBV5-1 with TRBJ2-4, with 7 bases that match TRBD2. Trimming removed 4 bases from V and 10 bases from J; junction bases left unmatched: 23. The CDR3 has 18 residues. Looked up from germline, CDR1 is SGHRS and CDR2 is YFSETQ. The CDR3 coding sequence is TGCGCCAGCAGCCCCAACGTATTCCGGGGGGATGTCGGAAGGATTCAGTACTTC. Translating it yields CASSPNVFRGDVGRIQYF.